The 10 T cell receptor beta chains below were found in one sample sequenced in a study of T cell responses to AZD1222 COVID-19 vaccine. Generated by immunoSEQ multiplex PCR, the TCRdb table keeps only in-frame clones and is missing some. The table records 95,000 to 150,000 clones, about 91% of them present only once. Sequenced here: peripheral blood, sampled on day 0 of AZD1222 vaccination. The receptors were sampled from an adult in good health.

The chain couples TRBV9 to TRBJ1-1, with 9 nucleotides matching TRBD1. CDR3 size: 16 residues. Germline CDR1 and CDR2: SGDLS and YYNGEE. The ends lost 3 bases at V and 0 bases at J; junction bases unmatched: 6. CDR3 sequence (DNA): TGTGCCAGCAGCGGTCGGGACAGGGCTATGAACACTGAAGCTTTCTTT. Amino acid sequence: CASSGRDRAMNTEAFF.

The chain uses TRBV6-2 or TRBV6-3 and TRBJ2-1; 8 positions agree with TRBD2. Germline CDR1 reads MNHEY; CDR2 reads SVGEGT. CDR3 length: 16 amino acids. V lost 6 bases and J lost 9; bases outside the gene matches: 16. In nucleotides, the CDR3 is TGTGCCAGCAGCCTAGGGTGGAGCGGGAGAGGGAGTGAGCAGTTCTTC. Amino acids: CASSLGWSGRGSEQFF.

The chain carries TRBV2 and TRBJ1-2, with 7 bases that match TRBD1. With 6 bases clipped from V and 3 bases from J, the junction kept 7 bases outside the gene matches. The CDR3 is 14 amino acids. Germline CDR1 reads SNHLY; CDR2 reads FYNNEI. CDR3 sequence (DNA): TGTGCCAGCAGACCTCGGACAGGACACTATGGCTACACCTTC. Its protein is CASRPRTGHYGYTF.

This clone was counted once. The chain links TRBV30 to TRBJ2-2, with 9 bases lining up with TRBD1. The CDR3 has 15 residues. V shed 4 bases and J 6 bases; nucleotides not matched to a gene: 9. CDR1 and CDR2 (germline): GTSNPN, SVGIG (reference sequence). CDR3 DNA: TGTGCCTGGATTCCGACAGGGGGTAGTGCCGGGGAGCTGTTTTTT. This gives the protein CAWIPTGGSAGELFF.

The rearrangement links TRBV5-4 to TRBJ1-6; perhaps TRBD1 as D (6 bases). V was pared by 4 bases and J by 6 bases, with 17 bases between. The CDR3 consists of 16 residues. Germline V gene data show CDR1 as SGHNT and CDR2 as YYREEE (reference sequence). CDR3 sequence: CASSRGTPFGNSPLHF. The CDR3 DNA follows: TGTGCCAGCAGCCGCGGGACACCCTTCGGTAATTCACCCCTCCACTTT.

The chain joins TRBV6-5 to TRBJ1-2, with a weak D call TRBD1 (6 bases). Per germline, CDR1 MNHEY and CDR2 SVGAGI. The germline V and J ends were trimmed by 4 bases and 4 bases, with 13 bases remaining between them. The CDR3 sequence is 14 residues long. This CDR3 is CASSSRQAPYGYTF. In DNA, the CDR3 is TGTGCCAGCAGTTCACGACAGGCTCCCTATGGCTACACCTTC.

The CDR3, as DNA: TGTGCCAGCAGATACAACCACGGCGAGGGTACGCAGTATTTT. This gives the protein CASRYNHGEGTQYF. The J gene is TRBJ2-3, the V gene TRBV6-5; D is possibly TRBD2 (5 bases). Germline CDR1 is MNHEY and CDR2 is SVGAGI. The CDR3 covers 14 residues. The V gene lost 6 bases and the J gene lost 8 bases, with 18 bases spanning the gap.

The chain carries TRBV7-3 and TRBJ2-1; D gene ambiguous. CDR3 length equals 13 residues. Germline V CDR1 and CDR2: SGHTA, FQGTGA. With 4 bases removed from V and 4 bases from J, the gap between germline ends came to 8 bases. CDR3: CASSSQPYNEQFF. CDR3 sequence (DNA): TGTGCCAGCAGCTCCCAGCCGTACAATGAGCAGTTCTTC.

This chain connects TRBV4-1 to TRBJ1-1; a weak D match, TRBD1 (5 bases). V lost 4 bases and J lost 5, with 20 bases in between. Per germline, CDR1 MGHRA and CDR2 YSYEKL. The CDR3 is made up of 16 amino acids. The CDR3, as DNA: TGCGCCAGCAGCCTTCGCCGGGACCCCAGTGGGACTGAAGCTTTCTTT. Residues: CASSLRRDPSGTEAFF.

This chain connects TRBV6-5 to TRBJ1-5; weak D call: TRBD1 (6 bases). The ends were cut back, 1 base at V and 3 bases at J, with 10 bases in the middle. The CDR3 consists of 15 residues. CDR1 MNHEY and CDR2 SVGAGI come from the germline V gene. The CDR3 DNA follows: TGTGCCAGCAGTTACTACGCAGGGGACAATCAGCCCCAGCATTTT. It translates to CASSYYAGDNQPQHF.